The TCR beta chain under discussion was sequenced for a study of T cell repertoires in cytomegalovirus infection. Study in general: HLA-B-restricted CMV epitopes that are well studied were used alongside recently identified HLA-C-restricted ones. An indication of both CMV infection and matching HLA type came from public TCR beta signatures. Study results and caveats: Cumulative public TCR beta family frequency identified CMV carriers with the relevant HLA. The ex vivo response was dominated by HLA-C-restricted CMV-specific TCR beta clonotypes.

Trimming stripped 2 bases from V and 8 bases from J, with 10 bases between. Germline CDR1 MNHEY, CDR2 SMNVEV (reference sequence). The CDR3 length is 14 residues. One entry per CDR3 protein results from TCRdb running MiXCR on the reads. Among about 900,000 distinct CDR3 sequences listed, around a third were seen once. Of note for this clonotype: The antigen remains undetermined.

Sequencing used cultured CD8+ T cells from PBMCs, obtained from culture after CMV antigen stimulation. The genes are TRBV27 and TRBJ1-6; D remains unclear. The clonotype comes from a human donor in good health (CMV status not recorded). Some clones in this sample may be carry-over from other donors' samples. CDR3 nucleotides: TGTGCCAGCAGTTTAGGGATGGCAGATTCACCCCTCCACTTT. This gives the protein CASSLGMADSPLHF.